Each of the 5 T cell receptor beta chains below was sequenced from the same sample in a study of radiotherapy plus CTLA-4 blockade in lung cancer. Libraries were prepared by immunoSEQ multiplex PCR; TCRdb keeps only in-frame clonotypes and omits some of them. Found here are tens of thousands of clones, roughly 88% of them singletons; the top ten hold about 7.2%. Sequencing was performed on peripheral blood, taken from a patient treated with radiotherapy plus ipilimumab. Receptors were obtained from a human donor with non-small cell lung cancer whose response to radiotherapy plus ipilimumab could not be evaluated.

The genes are TRBV7-8 and TRBJ1-2, with TRBD1 as a possible D gene (6 bases). Germline V gene data show CDR1 as SGHVS and CDR2 as FQNEAQ. The CDR3 is 14 residues long. V lost 1 base and J 4 bases, leaving 10 bases between the germline ends. CDR3 residues: CASSLEAGVYGYTF. CDR3 nucleotides: TGTGCCAGCAGCTTAGAGGCAGGGGTCTATGGCTACACCTTC.

The chain uses TRBV28 and TRBJ2-7; 13 positions agree with TRBD2. Germline trimming cut 6 bases from V and 4 bases from J; bases unmatched to any gene: 6. The CDR3 has 15 residues. Germline V CDR1 and CDR2: MDHEN, SYDVKM. This CDR3 is CASRATSGRGYEQYF. The DNA of the CDR3 is TGTGCCAGCAGAGCCACTAGCGGGAGGGGTTACGAGCAGTACTTC.

J is TRBJ1-1 and V is TRBV13, with 9 bases identical to TRBD1. Germline CDR1 is PRHDT and CDR2 is FYEKMQ (reference sequence). The CDR3 covers 16 residues. J gave up 0 bases and V 5 bases, and 7 bases lay outside the gene matches. In DNA, the CDR3 is TGTGCCAGCAGCCGGACAGGGGAAGTCATGAACACTGAAGCTTTCTTT. Its translation is CASSRTGEVMNTEAFF.

The chain has TRBV4-1 and TRBJ1-2; D gene ambiguous. Germline V gene lookup returns CDR1 MGHRA and CDR2 YSYEKL. This CDR3 comprises 13 residues. Trimming removed 4 bases at V and 3 bases at J, with 9 bases between. CDR3 sequence reads: CASSPDLDYGYTF. For the CDR3, the DNA is TGCGCCAGCAGCCCCGACCTAGACTATGGCTACACCTTC.

The rearrangement joins TRBV5-5 to TRBJ1-3; TRBD1 matches at 7 bases. The CDR3 is made up of 15 amino acids. Germline assignment: CDR1 SGHKS and CDR2 YYEKEE (reference sequence). V was clipped by 5 bases and J by 0 bases; unmatched bases: 5. CDR3 in amino acids: CASSPGQSSGNTIYF. CDR3 sequence (DNA): TGTGCCAGCAGTCCGGGACAGTCCTCTGGAAACACCATATATTTT.